This TCR beta chain was recorded in a study of blood T cell repertoires in COVID-19. Produced via immunoSEQ multiplex PCR; TCRdb's table is partial and in-frame only. The sample holds approximately 120,000 clones; 85% are singletons and the top ten take roughly 6.7%. The source material was peripheral blood. This TCR was recovered from an elderly man with active or convalescent COVID-19.

Written as DNA, the CDR3 is TGTGCCTGTGGGGGACTAGCGGGTAACAATGAGCAGTTCTTC. This encodes CACGGLAGNNEQFF. The V gene is TRBV3-1 (or the pseudogene TRBV3-2), the J gene TRBJ2-1; 12 bases agree with TRBD2. The CDR3 has 14 residues. The germline V gene has CDR1 LGHDT and CDR2 YNNKEL (reference sequence). Trimming removed 11 bases from V and 5 bases from J; junction bases left unmatched: 7.